This TCR beta chain is from a study of cytomegalovirus exposure and HLA in healthy donors. Study-wide findings and caveats: The presence/absence work took it that sequencing depth was about the same across donors. It was reported in a later analysis that an Asian-associated ancestry cluster showed fewer N-insertions than the approximately 700-donor mean.

At collection, donors were nominally healthy, but unrecorded immune exposures were probable. Primers included in the PCR were 60 Vbeta and 13 Jbeta primers. Profiling relied on immunoSEQ multiplex PCR, and the TCRdb table lists in-frame clones only, not all of them. The data hold over 150,000 clones, with 75% to 85% observed a single time. In the case of this clone: No antigen is known for it.

After removal of 5 bases from V and 2 bases from J, the junction contained 9 bases not matched to a gene. CDR1 and CDR2 from the germline V gene are SGHNT and YYREEE (reference sequence). The length of the CDR3 is 15 residues. This receptor was taken from a woman in her forties or fifties in good health and CMV-seropositive. The sequenced material came from PBMCs. The chain uses TRBV5-4 and TRBJ1-1; 7 nucleotides line up with TRBD1. As DNA, the CDR3 is TGTGCCAGCAGGCTAAAGGCAGGGGGAAACACTGAAGCTTTCTTT. Translation: CASRLKAGGNTEAFF.